The subject of this entry is one TCR beta chain. Only in-frame clones appear in the TCRdb table, and some are missing; sequencing was by immunoSEQ multiplex PCR. The table shows approximately 150,000 clones, with over 80% occurring only once. This CDR3 contains 16 residues. J lost 2 bases, V lost 3 bases, and 7 bases had no gene match. The germline V gene has CDR1 SGHTA and CDR2 FQGNSA. Assignment of participants to cohorts was predicated upon participant-reported clinical history. This sample is drawn from a study of blood T cell repertoires in COVID-19. Turning to the study itself: Sample material is recorded as cDNA or gDNA derived from T cells, B-cell-depleted T cells, or PBMCs.

The origin of this receptor is a man between 65 and 79 years old who had been exposed to COVID-19. The rearrangement joins TRBV7-2 to TRBJ2-5, with 9 bases lining up with TRBD1. The sequencing input was PBMCs or T cells enriched from blood (not recorded which). CDR3 bases: TGTGCCAGCAGCTTGGCCGGGACAGGGATTCAAGAGACCCAGTACTTC. Translated, it gives CASSLAGTGIQETQYF.